Described below is a single TCR beta chain sequence and its context. The CDR3 is made up of 15 amino acids. Germline V CDR1 and CDR2: SGHTA, FQGNSA. With 5 bases clipped from V and 6 bases from J, the junction kept 6 bases outside the gene matches. The data were obtained in a study of shared clonotypes between healthy human individuals. Positive CCR7 selection of CD45RO-negative cells yielded the naive CD8 cells, and terminally differentiated effector memory CD45RA+ cells were excluded. Only in-frame clones appear in the TCRdb table, and some are missing; sequencing was by immunoSEQ multiplex PCR. The profile covers about 2 million clones, with less than 95% appearing a single time and 0.9% to 1.3% taken by the ten largest.

The specimen was naive CD8+ T cells sorted from blood. The source is a man between 18 and 35 years old in good health. The chain links TRBV7-2 to TRBJ1-4; TRBD1 matches 10 bases. The CDR3 DNA follows: TGTGCCAGCAGCACCGGACAGGGGGTTTATGAAAAACTGTTTTTT. Its translation is CASSTGQGVYEKLFF.